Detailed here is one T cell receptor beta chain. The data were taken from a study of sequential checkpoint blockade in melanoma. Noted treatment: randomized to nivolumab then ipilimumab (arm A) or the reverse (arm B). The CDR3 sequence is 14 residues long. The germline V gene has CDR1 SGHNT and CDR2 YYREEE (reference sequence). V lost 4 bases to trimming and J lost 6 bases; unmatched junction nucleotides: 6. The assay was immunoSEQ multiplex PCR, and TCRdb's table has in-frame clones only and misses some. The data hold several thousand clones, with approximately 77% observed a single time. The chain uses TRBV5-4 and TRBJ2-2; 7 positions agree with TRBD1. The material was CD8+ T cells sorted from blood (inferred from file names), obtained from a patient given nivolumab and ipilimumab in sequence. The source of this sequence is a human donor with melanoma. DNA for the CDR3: TGTGCCAGCAGCACAGGGGTCGGGGCCGGGGAGCTGTTTTTT. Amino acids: CASSTGVGAGELFF.